A single sample gave rise to the 20 T cell receptor beta chains below, sequenced in a study of T cells in Graves' hyperthyroidism and ophthalmopathy. RNA transcripts yielded amplified TCR beta CDR3 regions. HTBI primers drove first-round RT-PCR of the TCR CDR3. In TCRdb, the multiplex PCR reads were re-called with MiXCR into one record per CDR3 protein. The data contain about 760,000 distinct CDR3 sequences, about 35% of them singletons. The sample was blood. These receptors originate from a woman aged 40-49 years with Graves' hyperthyroidism.

To note about this clonotype: An end of the junction differs from the germline gene, which may be a read error. The rearrangement joins TRBV10-3 to TRBJ1-4, with 7 bases identical to TRBD1. The length of the CDR3 is 18 residues. The germline CDR1 and CDR2 sequences are ENHRY and SYGVKD. CDR3 in amino acids: CASSYAIFDRAINEKLFF. The DNA of the CDR3 is TGTGCCAGCAGTTACGCTATTTTCGACAGGGCGATTAATGAAAAACTGTTTTTT.

This clonotype was picked up many times. The chain links TRBV25-1 to TRBJ1-4; D perhaps matches TRBD1 (5 bases). The V end lost 5 bases, the J end lost 8 bases, and 15 bases lay between the germline ends. CDR3 length equals 14 residues. Germline CDR1 is MGHDK and CDR2 is SYGVNS. The CDR3 spells CASSSGLGEEKLFF. As DNA, the CDR3 is TGTGCCAGCAGTTCAGGGCTAGGAGAAGAAAAACTGTTTTTT.

Concerning this clonotype itself: A much bigger clone sits one base away, suggesting this may be a read error. The V and J genes are TRBV7-9 and TRBJ2-6, with 7 bases identical to TRBD1. TRBJ2-5 matches the DNA end more closely, so the J call is doubtful. The CDR3 has 14 residues. CDR1 and CDR2 (germline): SEHNR, FQNEAQ (reference sequence). The CDR3 loop is CTSSLEGGLETQYF. The CDR3 DNA reads TGTACCAGCAGCTTAGAAGGGGGCTTAGAGACCCAGTACTTC.

This chain joins TRBV3-1 and TRBJ1-1; 10 bases line up with TRBD1. CDR1 LGHDT and CDR2 YNNKEL come from the germline V gene (reference sequence). The CDR3 sequence is 14 residues long. V trimming: 5 bases; J trimming: 3 bases; junction bases outside the gene matches: 3. CDR3 residues: CASSDRGRYTEAFF. CDR3 nucleotide sequence: TGTGCCAGCAGCGACAGGGGGCGATACACTGAAGCTTTCTTT.

The CDR3: CASSLALASPGVSHGYTF. CDR3 nucleotides: TGTGCCAGCAGCTTAGCGTTAGCTAGCCCCGGGGTCAGCCATGGCTACACCTTC. The rearrangement joins TRBV7-8 to TRBJ1-2; D gene ambiguous. V lost 0 bases to trimming and J lost 6 bases, with 23 bases between them. This CDR3 is built from 18 residues. Germline lookup yields CDR1 SGHVS and CDR2 FQNEAQ.

This clonotype was seen just once. The junction departs from the called germline gene at one end, perhaps through a read error. The genes are TRBV10-3 and TRBJ2-6; D is ambiguous. Per the germline V gene, CDR1 is ENHRY and CDR2 is SYGVKD. This CDR3 has 13 residues. DNA for the CDR3: TGTGCCATCCGTGACGAATGGGCCAACGTCCTGACTTTC. Translating it yields CAIRDEWANVLTF.

The rearrangement uses TRBV19 and TRBJ1-1; D is perhaps TRBD1 (5 bases). The germline gives CDR1 LNHDA, CDR2 SQIVND (reference sequence). The CDR3 runs 14 residues. The V end lost 3 bases, the J end lost 4 bases, and 12 bases lay between the germline ends. The CDR3 region is CASSITGLGTEAFF. The CDR3 DNA reads as TGTGCCAGTAGTATCACAGGTTTGGGCACTGAAGCTTTCTTT.

This clonotype has only a few counts. The chain has TRBV12-5 and TRBJ2-2; D remains unclear. V was pared by 0 bases and J by 4 bases, with 6 bases between. This CDR3 is built from 14 residues. CDR1 is LGHNT and CDR2 is FRNRAP in the germline V gene. DNA of the CDR3: TGTGCTAGTGGTTTGGTATGGGGCACCGGGGAGCTGTTTTTT. Residues: CASGLVWGTGELFF.

The sample holds many counts of this clonotype. This CDR3 is CASRSRDTTYEQYF. CDR3 DNA sequence: TGTGCCAGCAGATCTCGGGACACTACCTACGAGCAGTACTTC. The chain joins TRBV12-3 or TRBV12-4 to TRBJ2-7; a weak D match, TRBD1 (6 bases). The CDR3 has 14 residues. Trimming stripped 6 bases from V and 2 bases from J, with 14 bases between.

This clonotype was seen at least ten times. The chain carries TRBV14 and TRBJ2-5; D remains unclear. The CDR3 is 13 amino acids. Germline CDR1 and CDR2: SGHDN and FVKESK. Trimming removed 2 bases at V and 5 bases at J, with 9 bases between. The CDR3 coding sequence is TGTGCCAGCAGCCAACCCTGGATGGAGACCCAGTACTTC. Its translation is CASSQPWMETQYF.

CDR3 DNA sequence: TGTGCCAGTAGTATTCCCCCCTCTCTACAGGGGGCTCGAGTCGTCCAGTACTTC. Protein sequence: CASSIPPSLQGARVVQYF. This sequence joins TRBV19 and TRBJ2-7; 9 bases align to TRBD1. The CDR3 covers 18 residues. V lost 3 bases to trimming and J lost 10 bases; unmatched junction nucleotides: 22. Per the germline V gene, CDR1 is LNHDA and CDR2 is SQIVND (reference sequence). Variable domain in full (rest from reference TRBV19 and TRBJ2-7): DGGITQSPKYLFRKEGQNVTLSCEQNLNHDAMYWYRQDPGQGLRLIYYSQIVNDFQKGDIAEGYSVSREKKESFPLTVTSAQKNPTAFYLCASSIPPSLQGARVVQYFGPGTRLTVT.

Concerning this clonotype: A much larger clone lies one base from this, so it may be a read error. The chain employs TRBV10-3 and TRBJ2-5, with TRBD2 matching over 8 bases. This CDR3 comprises 17 residues. The V gene's germline CDR1 is ENHRY and CDR2 SYGVKD. V dropped 6 bases and J dropped 2; count of bases not matched to a gene: 14. The CDR3 coding sequence is TGTGCCATCAGCGGACGTAGCGGGGCTAGCGTTCAAGAGACCCAGTACTTC. This encodes CAISGRSGASVQETQYF.

About this clonotype: A much larger clone lies one base from this, so it may be a read error. The V call is TRBV14, the J call TRBJ1-1; D not resolved. With 4 bases removed from V and 0 bases from J, the gap between germline ends came to 15 bases. Germline-derived CDR1 and CDR2 are SGHDN and FVKESK. This CDR3 spans 16 amino acids. CDR3 amino acids: CASSRKSCSLNTEAFF. For the CDR3, the DNA is TGTGCCAGCAGCCGTAAATCGTGCAGCTTGAACACTGAAGCTTTCTTT.

This clonotype was found a few times. The gene calls are TRBV12-3 or TRBV12-4 and TRBJ1-1; 8 nucleotides align to TRBD1. The CDR3 runs to 14 residues. V shed 5 bases and J 4 bases; nucleotides not matched to a gene: 6. CDR3 sequence (DNA): TGTGCCAGCAGTCGGACAGGGAGGATCACTGAAGCTTTCTTT. Its translation: CASSRTGRITEAFF.

This clonotype was seen a few times. V usage is TRBV9 and J usage is TRBJ2-2; 7 nucleotides agree with TRBD1. Per germline, CDR1 SGDLS and CDR2 YYNGEE. The V and J ends lost 7 bases and 0 bases, in that order; junction bases with no gene match: 6. This CDR3 region has 15 residues. The CDR3 is CASGPTGTNTGELFF. CDR3 nucleotides: TGTGCCAGCGGCCCGACAGGGACGAACACCGGGGAGCTGTTTTTT.

The rearrangement joins TRBV6-5 to TRBJ2-2; weak D call: TRBD1 (5 bases). Germline CDR1 MNHEY, CDR2 SVGAGI. The CDR3 consists of 13 residues. V gave up 5 bases and J gave up 7 bases, with 11 bases separating them. The chain's CDR3 is CASSPRRDGELFF. In nucleotides, the CDR3 is TGTGCCAGCAGTCCTCGCAGGGACGGGGAGCTGTTTTTT.

At least ten counts were recorded for this clonotype. This sequence joins TRBV5-1 and TRBJ2-7, with 13 bases fitting TRBD2. The trim removed 1 base at V and 0 bases at J, leaving 4 bases unmatched. Germline CDR1 SGHRS, CDR2 YFSETQ. CDR3 length equals 17 residues. CDR3 bases: TGCGCCAGCAGCTTGACTAGCGGGGGGGCCCGCTCCTACGAGCAGTACTTC. It translates to CASSLTSGGARSYEQYF. The variable domain in full, completed from reference TRBV5-1 and TRBJ2-7, reads KAGVTQTPRYLIKTRGQQVTLSCSPISGHRSVSWYQQTPGQGLQFLFEYFSETQRNKGNFPGRFSGRQFSNSRSEMNVSTLELGDSALYLCASSLTSGGARSYEQYFGPGTRLTVT.

This clonotype was recorded at least ten times. The J gene is TRBJ1-5, the V gene TRBV10-3, with 8 nucleotides matching TRBD1. Germline V gene data show CDR1 as ENHRY and CDR2 as SYGVKD. The CDR3 runs to 13 residues. The J segment lost 5 bases and the V segment lost 7 bases, leaving 4 bases of the junction unmatched. CDR3 amino acids: CAINQGAYQPQHF. The CDR3 DNA is TGTGCCATCAATCAGGGGGCTTATCAGCCCCAGCATTTT.

The CDR3 is CASSSPQGFDYEQYF. The DNA of the CDR3 is TGTGCCAGCAGTTCTCCACAGGGGTTTGACTACGAGCAGTACTTC. The chain employs TRBV6-5 and TRBJ2-7; 7 positions match TRBD1. The CDR3 is 15 amino acids. Unmatched junction bases numbered 9, after V lost 4 bases and J lost 3 bases. Per the germline V gene, CDR1 is MNHEY and CDR2 is SVGAGI.

This clonotype was seen more than once but under ten times. This chain links TRBV12-3 or TRBV12-4 with TRBJ2-2; TRBD1 matches at 9 bases. This CDR3 is 15 amino acids long. Trimming cost V 4 bases and J 5 bases; bases outside gene matches: 5. The CDR3 protein is CASSSYGQGTGELFF. The CDR3 region has the DNA TGTGCCAGCAGTTCTTATGGACAGGGGACCGGGGAGCTGTTTTTT.